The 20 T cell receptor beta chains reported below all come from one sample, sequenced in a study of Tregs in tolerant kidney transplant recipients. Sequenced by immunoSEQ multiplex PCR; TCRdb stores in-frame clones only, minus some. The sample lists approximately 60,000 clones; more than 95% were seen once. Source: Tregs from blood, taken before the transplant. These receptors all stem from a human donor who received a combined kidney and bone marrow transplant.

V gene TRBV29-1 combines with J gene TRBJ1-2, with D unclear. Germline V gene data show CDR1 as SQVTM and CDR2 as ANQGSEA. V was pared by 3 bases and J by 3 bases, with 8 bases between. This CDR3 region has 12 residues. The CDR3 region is CSVEVTDYGYTF. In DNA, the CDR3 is TGCAGCGTTGAGGTCACGGACTATGGCTACACCTTC.

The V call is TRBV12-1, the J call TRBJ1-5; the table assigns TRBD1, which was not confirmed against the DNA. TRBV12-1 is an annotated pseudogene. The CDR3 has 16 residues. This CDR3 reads CASSLDRVGYNQPQHF. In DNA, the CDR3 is TGTGCCAGCAGCTTAGACAGGGTAGGGTACAATCAGCCCCAGCATTTT.

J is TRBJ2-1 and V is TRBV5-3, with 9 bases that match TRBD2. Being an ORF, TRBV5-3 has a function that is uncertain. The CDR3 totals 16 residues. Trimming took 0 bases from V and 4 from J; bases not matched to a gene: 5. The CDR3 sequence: CARSLGLAGRYNEQFF. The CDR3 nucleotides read TGTGCCAGAAGCTTGGGGCTAGCGGGACGTTACAATGAGCAGTTCTTC.

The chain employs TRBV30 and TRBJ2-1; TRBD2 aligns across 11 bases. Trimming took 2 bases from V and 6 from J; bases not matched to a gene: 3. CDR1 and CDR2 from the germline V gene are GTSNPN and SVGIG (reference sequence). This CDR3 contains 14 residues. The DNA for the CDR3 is TGTGCCTGGAGTAAACTAGCGGGGGCCAATGAGCAGTTCTTC. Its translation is CAWSKLAGANEQFF.

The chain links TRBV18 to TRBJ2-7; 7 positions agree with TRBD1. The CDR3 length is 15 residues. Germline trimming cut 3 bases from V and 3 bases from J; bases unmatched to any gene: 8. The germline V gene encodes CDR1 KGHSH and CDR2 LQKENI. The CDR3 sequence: CASSPIRTGNYEQYF. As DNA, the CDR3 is TGTGCCAGCTCACCCATTAGGACAGGAAACTACGAGCAGTACTTC.

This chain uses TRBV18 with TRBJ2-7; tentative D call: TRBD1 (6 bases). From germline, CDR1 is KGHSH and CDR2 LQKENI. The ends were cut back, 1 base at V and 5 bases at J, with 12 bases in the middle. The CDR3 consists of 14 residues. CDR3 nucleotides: TGTGCCAGCTCACCACTAGCAGGGGTAGACGAGCAGTACTTC. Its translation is CASSPLAGVDEQYF.

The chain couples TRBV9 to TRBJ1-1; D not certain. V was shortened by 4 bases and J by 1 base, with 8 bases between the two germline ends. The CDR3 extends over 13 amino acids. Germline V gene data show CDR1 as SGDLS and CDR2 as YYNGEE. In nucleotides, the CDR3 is TGTGCCAGCAGCACCGGTCCGAACACTGAAGCTTTCTTT. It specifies CASSTGPNTEAFF.

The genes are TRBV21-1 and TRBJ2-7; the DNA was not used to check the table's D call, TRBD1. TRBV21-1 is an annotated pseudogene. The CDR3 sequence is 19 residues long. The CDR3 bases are TGTGCCAGCATTCGACCCGGGGGGAACGGGACAGGGGGGCCCTACGAGCAGTACTTC. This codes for CASIRPGGNGTGGPYEQYF.

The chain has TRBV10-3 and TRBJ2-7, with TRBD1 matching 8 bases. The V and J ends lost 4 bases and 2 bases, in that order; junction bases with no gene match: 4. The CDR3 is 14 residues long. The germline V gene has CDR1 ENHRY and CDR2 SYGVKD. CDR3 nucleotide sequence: TGTGCCATCAGTGTTGGACAGGGTCCCTACGAGCAGTACTTC. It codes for CAISVGQGPYEQYF.

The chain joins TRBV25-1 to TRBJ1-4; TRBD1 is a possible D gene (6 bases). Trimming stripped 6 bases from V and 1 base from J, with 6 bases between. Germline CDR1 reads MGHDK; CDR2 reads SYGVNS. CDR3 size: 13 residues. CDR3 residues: CASSRGTNEKLFF. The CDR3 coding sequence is TGTGCCAGCAGCAGGGGAACTAATGAAAAACTGTTTTTT. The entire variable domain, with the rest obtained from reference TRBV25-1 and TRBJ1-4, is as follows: EADIYQTPRYLVIGTGKKITLECSQTMGHDKMYWYQQDPGMELHLIHYSYGVNSTEKGDLSSESTVSRIRTEHFPLTLESARPSHTSQYLCASSRGTNEKLFFGSGTQLSVL.

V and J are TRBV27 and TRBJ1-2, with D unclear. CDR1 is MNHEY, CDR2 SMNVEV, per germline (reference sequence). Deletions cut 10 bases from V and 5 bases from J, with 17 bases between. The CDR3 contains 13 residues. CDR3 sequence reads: CATQHTLPYGYTF. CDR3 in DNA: TGTGCCACTCAACATACGTTGCCTTATGGCTACACCTTC.

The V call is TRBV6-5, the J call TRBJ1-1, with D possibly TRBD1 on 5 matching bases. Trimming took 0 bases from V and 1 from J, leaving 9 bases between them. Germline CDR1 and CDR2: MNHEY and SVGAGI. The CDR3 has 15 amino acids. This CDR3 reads CASSYSDSSNTEAFF. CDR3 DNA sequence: TGTGCCAGCAGTTACTCTGACAGTTCGAACACTGAAGCTTTCTTT.

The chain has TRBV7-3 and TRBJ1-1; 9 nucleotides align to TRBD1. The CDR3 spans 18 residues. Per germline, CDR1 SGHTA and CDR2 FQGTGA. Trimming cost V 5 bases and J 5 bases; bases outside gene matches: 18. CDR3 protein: CASSPRGWADRGRTEAFF. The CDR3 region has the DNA TGTGCCAGCAGCCCCCGAGGGTGGGCGGACAGGGGTCGAACTGAAGCTTTCTTT.

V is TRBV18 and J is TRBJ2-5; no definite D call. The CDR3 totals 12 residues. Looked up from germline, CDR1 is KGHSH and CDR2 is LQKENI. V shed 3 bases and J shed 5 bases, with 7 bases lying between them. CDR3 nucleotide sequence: TGTGCCAGCTCACCCACGGAGGAGACCCAGTACTTC. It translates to CASSPTEETQYF.

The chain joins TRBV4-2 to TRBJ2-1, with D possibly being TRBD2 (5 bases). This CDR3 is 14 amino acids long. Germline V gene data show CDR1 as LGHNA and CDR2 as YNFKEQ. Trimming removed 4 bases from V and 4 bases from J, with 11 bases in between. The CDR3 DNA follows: TGTGCCAGCAGCCCCTCGCGGACTTACAATGAGCAGTTCTTC. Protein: CASSPSRTYNEQFF.

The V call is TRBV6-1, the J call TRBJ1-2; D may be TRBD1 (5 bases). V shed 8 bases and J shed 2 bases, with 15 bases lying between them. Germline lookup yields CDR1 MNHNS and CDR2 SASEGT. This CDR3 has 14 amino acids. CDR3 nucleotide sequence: TGTGCCAGCGCTAAAGGCAGGGCGAACTATGGCTACACCTTC. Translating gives CASAKGRANYGYTF.

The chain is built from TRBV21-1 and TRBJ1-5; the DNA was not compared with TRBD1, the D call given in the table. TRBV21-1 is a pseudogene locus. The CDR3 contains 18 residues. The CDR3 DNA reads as TGTGCCAGCAGCAATCTGGGTGACAGGGGGGCGTTCAATCAGCCCCAGCATTTT. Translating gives CASSNLGDRGAFNQPQHF.

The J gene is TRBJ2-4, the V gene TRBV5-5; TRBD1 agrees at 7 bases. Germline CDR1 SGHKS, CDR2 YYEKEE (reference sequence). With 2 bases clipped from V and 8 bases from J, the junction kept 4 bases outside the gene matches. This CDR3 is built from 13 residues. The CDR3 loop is CASSFPGGDIQYF. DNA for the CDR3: TGTGCCAGCAGCTTTCCAGGGGGTGACATTCAGTACTTC.

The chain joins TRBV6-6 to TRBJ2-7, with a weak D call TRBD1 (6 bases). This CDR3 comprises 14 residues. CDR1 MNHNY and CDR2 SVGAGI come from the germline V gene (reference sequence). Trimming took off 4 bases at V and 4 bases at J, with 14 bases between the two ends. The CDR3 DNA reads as TGTGCCAGCAGTTCATACAGGGATCGGTACGAGCAGTACTTC. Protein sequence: CASSSYRDRYEQYF.

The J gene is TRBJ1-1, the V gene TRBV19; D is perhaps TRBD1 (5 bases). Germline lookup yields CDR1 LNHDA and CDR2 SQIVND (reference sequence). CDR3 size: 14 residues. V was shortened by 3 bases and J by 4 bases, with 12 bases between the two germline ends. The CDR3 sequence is CASSIAGDGTEAFF. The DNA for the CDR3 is TGTGCCAGTAGTATTGCGGGGGACGGCACTGAAGCTTTCTTT.